A selection of T cell receptor beta chains follows, all from one sample in a study of T-cell reconstitution after alpha-beta-depleted transplantation in children. TCRdb redid the calling of the PCR reads with MiXCR, one entry per CDR3 protein. This sample has some 500,000 distinct CDR3 sequences, with 15% to 20% found just once. The sequencing here drew on PBMCs from the stem cell graft donor, taken from the stem cell graft. The origin of the receptors is a human donor who donated a stem cell graft to a child with acute lymphoblastic leukemia. The CDR3 runs from the conserved cysteine through the conserved F or W. The D gene is left open where the match is weak. Size tells how often a clone was seen (once, few, many) or the class of an expanded clone, and some rows leave it out.

>TRBJ1-2|-|TRBV21-1|-
TGTGCCAGCAGCCTCGTGGGGGAGAACTATGGCTACACCTTC
CASSLVGENYGYTF
>TRBJ1-2|-|TRBV5-4|-
TGTGCCAGCGCACCCCTGGGGCAGACGGGCTACACCTTC
CASAPLGQTGYTF
>TRBJ2-6|few|TRBV4-1|-
TGCGCCAGCAGGACAGGCCTCTGGCCTGGGGCCAACGTCCTGACTTTC
CASRTGLWPGANVLTF
>TRBJ2-1|-|TRBV2|TRBD2
TGTGCCAGCAGTCCATTAGCGGGAGCAAGCAATGAGCAGTTCTTC
CASSPLAGASNEQFF
>TRBJ1-1|few|TRBV6-2/TRBV6-3|-
TGTGCCAGCAGTCCGGGGTGGGCTGAAGCTTTCTTT
CASSPGWAEAFF
>TRBJ2-5|many|TRBV29-1|TRBD1
TGCAGCGCCGGGACAGAGACACAAGAGACCCAGTACTTC
CSAGTETQETQYF
>TRBJ2-7|few|TRBV5-1|TRBD1
TGCGCCAGCAGCTTGGTGATTCGGGCAGGGGGCGAGCAGTACTTC
CASSLVIRAGGEQYF
>TRBJ1-2|-|TRBV5-1|-
TGCGCCAGCAGCCCCGGGGTAGGGTCCGATATCGATGGCTACACCTTC
CASSPGVGSDIDGYTF
>TRBJ2-3|-|TRBV7-8|-
TGTGCCAGCCAAAAAGTGAGGGGCCCCGCTAGCACAGATACGCAGTATTTT
CASQKVRGPASTDTQYF
>TRBJ2-7|few|TRBV20-1|TRBD1
TGCAGTGCGGTGCAGGGGGACCCCTACGAGCAGTACTTC
CSAVQGDPYEQYF
>TRBJ1-3|-|TRBV5-6|TRBD1
TGTGCCAGCAGCTTGGGGACAGGGGCTTTCTCTGGAAACACCATATATTTT
CASSLGTGAFSGNTIYF
>TRBJ2-2|-|TRBV12-3/TRBV12-4|TRBD2
TGTGCCAGCAGTGGCAAGCGGGAGATGTTTCGCGGGGAGCTGTTTTTT
CASSGKREMFRGELFF
>TRBJ2-7|few|TRBV5-1|TRBD1
TGCGCCAGCAGCTGGACACAGGGGCAGCTCGAGCAGTACTTC
CASSWTQGQLEQYF
>TRBJ2-1|few|TRBV6-5|-
TGTGCCAGCAGTTACGAGGTGGGAGCCTACAATGAGCAGTTCTTC
CASSYEVGAYNEQFF
>TRBJ2-3|few|TRBV20-1|TRBD2
TGCAGTGCTAGTGGCCTAGCGGATGTCACAGATACGCAGTATTTT
CSASGLADVTDTQYF
>TRBJ2-3|few|TRBV29-1|TRBD1
TGCAGCGAGATGGACAGGGAGGCGCAGTATTTT
CSEMDREAQYF
>TRBJ2-7|-|TRBV20-1|-
TGCAGTGCCCACCCCGGAGGAAACGAGCAGTACTTC
CSAHPGGNEQYF
>TRBJ1-3|few|TRBV20-1|-
TGCAGTGCCGGTAGCTCTGGAAACACCATATATTTT
CSAGSSGNTIYF
>TRBJ1-1|-|TRBV12-3/TRBV12-4|-
TGTGCCAGCAGTTTAGGACGGACTAAGAACACTGAAGCTTTCTTT
CASSLGRTKNTEAFF
>TRBJ1-5|few|TRBV25-1|-
TGTGCCAGCAGTGAAATTGGAGGCAATCAGCCCCAGCATTTT
CASSEIGGNQPQHF
>TRBJ2-1|few|TRBV5-1|-
TGCGCCAGCAGGAACCTCTTTGAGCTAGAGAATGAGCAGTTCTTC
CASRNLFELENEQFF
>TRBJ1-3|few|TRBV7-9|TRBD1
TGTGCCAGCAGCACAGGGACAGCTGGAAACACCATATATTTT
CASSTGTAGNTIYF
>TRBJ2-3|-|TRBV27|-
TGTGCCAGCAGTTTAAGCAGGTACACAGATACGCAGTATTTT
CASSLSRYTDTQYF
>TRBJ2-2|-|TRBV12-3/TRBV12-4|-
TGTGCCAGCAGCATTACGCTAGACGTCACCGGGGAGCTGTTTTTT
CASSITLDVTGELFF
>TRBJ2-1|few|TRBV12-3/TRBV12-4|TRBD2
TGTGCCAGCAGTCGACTAGCGGGAGGGGATGAGCAGTTCTTC
CASSRLAGGDEQFF
>TRBJ2-7|-|TRBV5-6|-
TGTGCCAGGAGCCCCGGTAGCGGCTACGAGCAGTACTTC
CARSPGSGYEQYF
>TRBJ1-1|few|TRBV7-9|-
TGTGCCAGCAGCCCCCAGACGTCCACTGAAGCTTTCTTT
CASSPQTSTEAFF
>TRBJ2-7|few|TRBV10-3|-
TGTGCCATCAGCTGGACTCACTACGAGCAGTACTTC
CAISWTHYEQYF
>TRBJ2-1|few|TRBV27|-
TGTGCCAGCAGTTCCCGGGACGTCGGACCCAATGAGCAGTTCTTC
CASSSRDVGPNEQFF
>TRBJ2-7|few|TRBV7-8|TRBD2
TGTGCCAGCAGCTCCCGCTCGGGGGAGGGCCCAGGGGAGCAGTACTTC
CASSSRSGEGPGEQYF
>TRBJ2-7|few|TRBV5-4|TRBD1
TGTGCCAGCAGCTTGAACAGGGGAAGCTCCTACGAGCAGTACTTC
CASSLNRGSSYEQYF
>TRBJ1-1|few|TRBV6-1|-
TGTGCCAGCAGCATCAACACCGAGGGACTCATGAACACTGAAGCTTTCTTT
CASSINTEGLMNTEAFF
>TRBJ1-2|-|TRBV20-1|-
TGCAGTGCTAATTTGGGCCCCTATGGCTACACCTTC
CSANLGPYGYTF
>TRBJ2-2|-|TRBV9|-
TGTGCCAGCAGCGTACTAGGAACCCAGACCGGGGAGCTGTTTTTT
CASSVLGTQTGELFF
>TRBJ1-2|-|TRBV29-1|-
TGCAGCGTGGGGGATAGGACAGTTAACTATGGCTACACCTTC
CSVGDRTVNYGYTF
>TRBJ1-1|few|TRBV5-1|-
TGCGCCAGCAGCTTGGCCGGGCCAACGGCTGAAGCTTTCTTT
CASSLAGPTAEAFF
>TRBJ1-2|once|TRBV19|TRBD1
TGTGCCAGTAGTATGATGGACAGGGGAGCAAATGGCTACACCTTC
CASSMMDRGANGYTF
>TRBJ2-7|few|TRBV7-9|-
TGTGCCAGCAGCTTATGGAGTGGCAGGGGCTACGAGCAGTACTTC
CASSLWSGRGYEQYF
>TRBJ2-7|few|TRBV5-1|-
TGCGCCAGCATGGGGGGCGCCTACGAGCAGTACTTC
CASMGGAYEQYF
>TRBJ2-7|-|TRBV25-1|TRBD2
TGTGCCAGCAGTGTTACGGGACTAGCGGGAAACGAGCAGTACTTC
CASSVTGLAGNEQYF
>TRBJ1-5|-|TRBV6-2/TRBV6-3|-
TGTGCCAGCAGTTCGGCGGGCGCTCTATTTGGCAATCAGCCCCAGCATTTT
CASSSAGALFGNQPQHF
>TRBJ1-1|-|TRBV19|-
TGTGCCAGTAAGATACAGGGCGTCGCCACTGAAGCTTTCTTT
CASKIQGVATEAFF
>TRBJ1-5|-|TRBV3-1|-
TGTGCCAGCAGCCTCCTTATGGGGCCCCAGCATTTT
CASSLLMGPQHF
>TRBJ1-1|few|TRBV3-1|-
TGTGCCAGCAGCCAATGGGGCACTCGGAACACTGAAGCTTTCTTT
CASSQWGTRNTEAFF
>TRBJ1-2|few|TRBV7-9|-
TGTGCCAGCACCCTCAGCTATGGCTACACCTTC
CASTLSYGYTF
>TRBJ2-3|few|TRBV12-3/TRBV12-4|-
TGTGCCAGCAGTTCCCTCCAGCCTTCCTATACGCAGTATTTT
CASSSLQPSYTQYF
>TRBJ2-7|few|TRBV13|TRBD1
TGTTCCAGCAGCCGGAAAATTGAGGGACAGGGGTGGTACGAGCAGTACTTC
CSSSRKIEGQGWYEQYF
>TRBJ2-2|few|TRBV12-3/TRBV12-4|-
TGTGCCAGCAGTTTAATGCCAGTCCCCAACACCGGGGAGCTGTTTTTT
CASSLMPVPNTGELFF
>TRBJ1-3|few|TRBV7-9|-
TGTGCCAGCAGCTCCATTGAATTACATTTT
CASSSIELHF
>TRBJ2-5|-|TRBV29-1|TRBD1
TGCAGCGTTTTTACAGGGGAGAGAGAGACCCAGTACTTC
CSVFTGERETQYF
>TRBJ2-1|few|TRBV4-1|TRBD2
TGCGCCAGCAGCCATCTTAAGGGACTAGCGGGACACAATGAGCAGTTCTTC
CASSHLKGLAGHNEQFF
>TRBJ2-4|few|TRBV11-2|TRBD2
TGTGCCAGCAGCTTAGAAGCGGGAGAGAAAAACATTCAGTACTTC
CASSLEAGEKNIQYF
>TRBJ1-1|few|TRBV14|-
TGTGCCAGCAGCCAAGATGTGTGGAACACTGAAGCTTTCTTT
CASSQDVWNTEAFF
>TRBJ1-2|few|TRBV5-1|-
TGCGCCAGCAGGGCGGACGGTAACTATGGCTACACCTTC
CASRADGNYGYTF
>TRBJ1-1|-|TRBV27|-
TGTGCCAGCAGTTGGCAGGGCACTGAAGCTTTCTTT
CASSWQGTEAFF
>TRBJ2-7|-|TRBV10-3|TRBD1
TGTGCCATCAGTGGTGGGACAGATTTCTACGAGCAGTACTTC
CAISGGTDFYEQYF
>TRBJ2-4|-|TRBV20-1|-
TGCAGTGCTACATCCCTGGCCCGTGGCAAAAACATTCAGTACTTC
CSATSLARGKNIQYF
>TRBJ2-1|-|TRBV29-1|-
TGCAGCGCCAGGACTAACTCCTACAATGAGCAGTTCTTC
CSARTNSYNEQFF
>TRBJ2-7|-|TRBV20-1|TRBD2
TGCAGTGCTAGGGGGCCACTGACTAGCGAGGTCTACGAGCAGTACTTC
CSARGPLTSEVYEQYF
>TRBJ2-3|-|TRBV21-1|-
TGTGCCAGCAGCACTCGTTTGAGCGGCTCAGATACGCAGTATTTT
CASSTRLSGSDTQYF